The present T cell receptor beta chain was sequenced within a study of blood T cell repertoires in COVID-19. Across the study: Acute-phase and convalescent COVID-19 samples originated in the United States, Italy and Spain. T cells, B-cell-depleted T cells, or PBMCs supplied cDNA or gDNA.

Authors' data handling: Quantification of nucleated cells was approximated via reference gene primer amplification. Data came from immunoSEQ multiplex PCR; TCRdb stores just in-frame clones and leaves some out. For V, J and clone size, that table is used; D and trimming come from the DNA. The sample has about 57,000 clones; 75% to 95% are singletons. The germline gives CDR1 SEHNR, CDR2 FQNEAQ (reference sequence). Trimming took off 3 bases at V and 11 bases at J, with 14 bases between the two ends. The CDR3 sequence is 14 residues long. This chain uses TRBV7-9 with TRBJ1-6; D not resolved. The TCR sequence derives from a man aged 60-69 years with acute or convalescent COVID-19. The sample comprised peripheral blood. The CDR3 DNA follows: TGTGCCAGCAGCTTCGATATCGTGGGAGCACCCCTCCACTTT. This gives the protein CASSFDIVGAPLHF. Filled out from reference TRBV7-9 and TRBJ1-6, the complete variable domain reads DTGVSQNPRHKITKRGQNVTFRCDPISEHNRLYWYRQTLGQGPEFLTYFQNEAQLEKSRLLSDRFSAERPKGSFSTLEIQRTEQGDSAMYLCASSFDIVGAPLHFGNGTRLTVT.